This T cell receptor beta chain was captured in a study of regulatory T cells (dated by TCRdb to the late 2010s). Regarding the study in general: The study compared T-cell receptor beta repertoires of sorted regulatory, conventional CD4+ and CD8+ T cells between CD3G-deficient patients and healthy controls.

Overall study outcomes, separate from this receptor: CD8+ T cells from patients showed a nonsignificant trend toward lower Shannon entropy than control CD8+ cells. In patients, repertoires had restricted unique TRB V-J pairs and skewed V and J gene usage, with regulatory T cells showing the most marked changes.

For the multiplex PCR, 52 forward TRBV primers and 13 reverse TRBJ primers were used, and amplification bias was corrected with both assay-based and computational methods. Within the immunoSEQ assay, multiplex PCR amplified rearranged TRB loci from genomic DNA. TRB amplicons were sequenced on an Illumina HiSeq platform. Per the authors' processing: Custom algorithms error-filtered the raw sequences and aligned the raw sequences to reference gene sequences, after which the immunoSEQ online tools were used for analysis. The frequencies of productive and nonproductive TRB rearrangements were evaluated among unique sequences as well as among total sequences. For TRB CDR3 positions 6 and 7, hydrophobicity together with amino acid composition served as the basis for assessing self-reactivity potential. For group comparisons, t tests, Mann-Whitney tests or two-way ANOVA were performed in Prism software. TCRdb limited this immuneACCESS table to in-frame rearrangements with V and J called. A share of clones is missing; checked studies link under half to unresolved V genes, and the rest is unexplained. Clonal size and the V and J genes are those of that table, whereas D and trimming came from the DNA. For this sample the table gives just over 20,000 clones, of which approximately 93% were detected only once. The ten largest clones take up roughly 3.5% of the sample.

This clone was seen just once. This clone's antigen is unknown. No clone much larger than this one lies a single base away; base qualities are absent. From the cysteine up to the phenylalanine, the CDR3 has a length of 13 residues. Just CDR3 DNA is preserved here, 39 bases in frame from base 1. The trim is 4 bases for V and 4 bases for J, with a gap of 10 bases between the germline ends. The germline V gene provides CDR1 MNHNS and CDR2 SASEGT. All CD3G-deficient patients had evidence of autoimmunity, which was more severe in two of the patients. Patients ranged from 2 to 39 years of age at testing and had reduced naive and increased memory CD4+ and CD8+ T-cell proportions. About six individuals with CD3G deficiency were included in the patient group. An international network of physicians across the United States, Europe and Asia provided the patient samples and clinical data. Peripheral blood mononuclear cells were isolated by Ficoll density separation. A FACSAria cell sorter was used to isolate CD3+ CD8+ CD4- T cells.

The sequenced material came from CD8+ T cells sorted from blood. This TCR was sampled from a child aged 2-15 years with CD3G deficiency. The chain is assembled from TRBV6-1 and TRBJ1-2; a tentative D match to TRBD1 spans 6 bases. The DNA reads TGTGCCAGCAGTGGGGACAACTCCTATGGCTACACCTTC. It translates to CASSGDNSYGYTF.